This T cell receptor beta chain is from a study of cytomegalovirus exposure and HLA in healthy donors (dated by TCRdb to about 2017). Turning to the overall study: In an earlier analysis of under 750 of the donors, about 260 Gb of sequence data and roughly 100 million unique TCR beta sequences from 180 million or so T cells were reported. About 320 gigabases of sequencing data and approximately 93 million unique TCR sequences were included in an early release covering 500 to 750 HLA-typed donors. Among the roughly 400 genotyped donors, around 79% belonged to the genetic ancestry cluster associated with self-reported Caucasian donors. The study was designed to test whether signatures of past pathogen exposure could be identified by cataloging public T cell receptors. The study used immunosequencing to profile the T cell repertoires of 666 subjects and linked those repertoires to cytomegalovirus serostatus. In addition to the first cohort of around 670 subjects, a separate validation cohort of approximately 130 different subjects was used. High-throughput TCR immunosequencing, statistical association of individual TCRs with disease status, and machine learning were combined to predict cytomegalovirus infection status. A later analysis re-analyzed previously published TCR beta repertoires from about 730 donors and added high-resolution HLA genotyping to study TCR occurrence patterns. In the later analysis, no new phenotypic data were used to find candidate immune exposures; instead, reliance was placed on TCR beta sequences and their occurrence across donors. To decide whether each TCR beta V gene segment behaved as functional or pseudogenic, an earlier analysis of nearly 600 of the donors relied on high-throughput TCR beta sequencing. Donor age, sex, ethnicity and CMV serostatus were compiled together with the repertoire data. Genome-wide SNP genotypes for about 55% of the 666 donors were used in a later genetic analysis, which treated that subset as a discovery cohort. Every repertoire in the discovery cohort had been generated on one and the same sequencing platform. Both class I and class II loci were covered by HLA typing, at four-digit resolution. Typing coverage varied by locus: about 629-630 donors for A, B, C, DRB1 and DQB1; roughly 560 for DQA1; over 600 for DPA1; around 490 for DPB1. Five DR-DQ haplotypes were handled as single units for association and clustering, since linkage in the cohort was strong. Across 300 to 500 genotyped donors of the cohort, an average of about 240,000 unique TCR beta nucleotide sequences per donor were sequenced, and 15% to 20% of those sequences were non-productive.

A word on this clone: What antigen it recognizes has not been identified. The input lacks base qualities; no much larger clone sits a single base away.

The protocol used for the library was the immunoSEQ multiplex PCR assay. For the multiplex PCR, a mixture combining 60 forward primers for TCR Vbeta segments and 13 reverse primers for TCR Jbeta segments was used. The CDR3 region of rearranged TCR beta genes was amplified from genomic DNA with a multiplex PCR assay. On the Illumina HiSeq System, the amplified TCR beta libraries were sequenced as 87-base-pair reads. The authors' analysis ran thus. In a later analysis, roughly 80 million unique TCR beta chains were counted across the roughly 700 repertoires, and roughly 10 million of these chains were shared by at least two donors. Raw reads were error-corrected and collapsed into unique sequences by a nearest-neighbor algorithm in which closely related sequences were merged to remove PCR and sequencing errors. To assign V, D and J gene segments, CDR3 sequences were aligned to IMGT reference sequences. For a sequence to be retained, a match of at least six nucleotides to both a V gene segment and a J gene segment was required. A rearrangement counted as productive if the CDR3 had no stop codons and remained in frame with V and J, and every other rearrangement counted as non-productive. Following IMGT convention, CDR3 was defined as the stretch from the second conserved V-encoded cysteine up to the conserved J-encoded phenylalanine. Sequences without an unambiguous match to a single V gene segment were excluded from the earlier analysis of 587 of the donors. An earlier analysis of a few hundred of the donors called V segments functional above 56.7% productive rearrangements and segregating when the between-donor standard deviation exceeded 5%. A statistical classification framework was built for diagnosing cytomegalovirus status from the catalog of TCR beta chain sequences. V and J gene assignment, in a later analysis, came from comparing TCR nucleotide sequences with IMGT/GENE-DB human TR gene sequences. The TCRdist pipeline was used in a later analysis to assign CDR3 sequences and most-parsimonious VDJ recombination scenarios. A later analysis defined each TCR beta chain by its CDR3 amino acid sequence plus V-gene family, and excluded reads lacking a unique V-gene family. To address suspected cross-contamination and a sequencing artifact, a later analysis removed roughly 580 highly shared, low-generation-probability nucleotide sequences. In a later analysis, a clonal expansion index for each public chain was calculated from normalized within-repertoire ranks of inferred template counts. Generation probabilities in a later analysis came from a VDJ recombination model fitted to out-of-frame rearrangements, and those results were checked against IGoR. In a later analysis, hypergeometric tests were used to score TCR-TCR, TCR-HLA and TCR-CMV co-occurrence, with a repertoire-size bias correction applied to TCR pairs. In a later analysis, false discovery rates were estimated by permuting HLA or CMV assignments 20 times. In a later analysis, co-occurring TCRs were grouped with DBSCAN, and TCRdist sequence similarity was added when clustering was performed within HLA-allele-positive subsets. Repertoires with fewer than 30,000 or more than 120,000 public chains were left out of co-occurrence clustering, as were five repertoires with anomalous nucleotide sharing. TCRdb limited this immuneACCESS table to in-frame rearrangements with V and J called. A share of clones is missing; checked studies link under half to unresolved V genes, and the rest is unexplained. The DNA was the basis for D and trimming; V, J and clone size are from that table. In all, the sample holds about 190,000 clones, and 84% of those were seen once. 2% to 3% of the sample lies in the top ten.

The paper as a whole reports these results and caveats: A total of about 180 TCR beta chains were listed by the study as associated with cytomegalovirus. The presence/absence analyses assumed that sequencing depth was roughly uniform across donors, and that assumption may not be true. An association between a missense DCLRE1C variant and V-gene and J-gene trimming of TCR beta chains was found in a later genetic analysis and replicated in an independent cohort. According to a later analysis, TCR association rates differed among HLA loci, with DRB1 alleles showing the most associated TCRs and HLA-C alleles showing the fewest. Compared with the roughly 700-donor mean, donors in an Asian-associated ancestry cluster had fewer N-insertions in productive TCRs, according to a later genetic analysis. Some IMGT-functional V segments, including TRBV6-2 and TRBV6-3, could not be distinguished by the 87-base-pair reads and were therefore excluded. The earlier analysis of about 600 of the donors excluded about 16 rarely observed V segments, including chromosome 9 orphons, because counts were too low. According to a later analysis, most CMV-associated TCR beta chains appeared to be HLA-restricted, and the HLA associations seemed to be driven largely by CMV exposure. While some public TCRs were present in many individuals, most TCR sequences turned up only very rarely across donors. A later analysis associated around 16,000 TCR beta sequences with specific HLA alleles at a false discovery rate of 0.05. It was suggested by the authors that the approach could potentially be generalized to other disease states and immunological phenotypes. In vitro tests confirmed that a few of the cytomegalovirus-associated TCR beta chains recognize cytomegalovirus antigens. In a later analysis, several top co-occurrence clusters were reported to appear linked to parvovirus B19, influenza, CMV and Epstein-Barr virus. A further reported finding was that TCR beta sequences accurately predicted the HLA-A and HLA-B alleles for most subjects in the first cohort. Assigning TCR associations to individual alleles was difficult when HLA alleles, especially DR and DQ, strongly co-occurred. Correlated functional status among segregating V segments might be attributable to linkage disequilibrium, but an unknown experimental factor could not be ruled out. Only TCR beta chains were sequenced in this cohort, and the absence of alpha or paired-chain data limited detectable features. The only immune exposure information available for the cohort was CMV serostatus. The classifier was reported to diagnose cytomegalovirus status with high specificity and sensitivity in both the original cohort and the validation cohort. HLA typing was unavailable for some donors at each locus, so association tests used only the typed subset. A group of highly shared sequence variants was considered likely to be a technical artifact of the sequencing pipeline. An earlier analysis of around 540 of the donors showed that most TCR beta V segments appeared in productive rearrangements either about 87% or about 30% of the time, which broadly matched IMGT annotations. Compared with equally common non-associated chains, HLA-associated TCR beta chains in a later analysis were more clonally expanded and had lower generation probabilities.

The cohort comprised more than 550 healthy bone marrow donors. Cohort members were all nominally healthy when sampled, although unrecorded immune exposures were likely present. The donor was CMV seropositive and belonged to the group of 250 to 300 seropositive cohort members. A peripheral blood sample was collected from each donor, and TCR beta sequencing was performed on peripheral blood mononuclear cells. Genomic DNA was extracted from the blood cell samples with the Qiagen DNeasy Blood Extraction Kit. V lost 4 bases and J lost 4 bases; the stretch between them is 12 bases long. Measured from the cysteine to the phenylalanine, the CDR3 is 14 residues long. Of all the DNA, just the CDR3 is kept, 42 bases in frame from base 1. The germline V gene specifies SGHDT as CDR1 and YYEEEE as CDR2.

The clonotype comes from a woman in her fifties or sixties in good health and CMV-seropositive. Recombination connected TRBV5-6 to TRBJ1-5, with a tentative D gene TRBD1 over 5 matching bases. Sequencing was carried out using PBMCs. Here is the DNA: TGTGCCAGCAGCCGGGGGGGGATGAATCAGCCCCAGCATTTT. The encoded protein is CASSRGGMNQPQHF.